The 7 T cell receptor beta chains below all came from one sample that was sequenced in a study of long-term antiretroviral therapy in people with HIV. The immunoSEQ assay was v3.0, run at survey level. Clones were read by immunoSEQ multiplex PCR, and TCRdb kept only the in-frame ones, dropping some. The data contain 35,000 or so clones, around 84% of them singletons. This specimen consisted of unsorted PBMCs, obtained roughly 2.9 years before starting antiretroviral therapy. The receptor source for this set is a woman in her 30s with HIV.

This chain joins TRBV11-1 and TRBJ2-1, with D tentatively TRBD1 (6 bases). The CDR3 has 15 residues. Germline assignment: CDR1 SGHAT and CDR2 FQDESV (reference sequence). The V and J ends lost 5 bases and 6 bases respectively, with 17 bases between them. CDR3 sequence reads: CASSIQGSNGNEQFF. CDR3 nucleotides: TGTGCCAGCAGCATTCAGGGGTCAAACGGCAATGAGCAGTTCTTC.

The genes are TRBV21-1 and TRBJ1-1; no DNA check was done on the table's D call, TRBD1. TRBV21-1 is assigned pseudogene status. The length of the CDR3 is 16 residues. CDR3 coding DNA: TGTGCCAGCAGCAAGAACCTACAGGGGGCGAACACTGAAGCTTTCTTT. Protein: CASSKNLQGANTEAFF.

V is TRBV19 and J is TRBJ2-1; a possible D gene is TRBD2 (6 bases). Trimming stripped 8 bases from V and 8 bases from J, with 22 bases between. The V gene's germline CDR1 is LNHDA and CDR2 SQIVND (reference sequence). The CDR3 contains 15 residues. The CDR3 coding sequence is TGTGCCAGTCTCCCGGGGGACCAAGTCACCCATGAGCAGTTCTTC. Protein product: CASLPGDQVTHEQFF.

CDR3: CASSELAGGLTGELFF. CDR3 nucleotide sequence: TGTGCCAGCAGTGAATTAGCGGGGGGGCTCACCGGGGAGCTGTTTTTT. The chain joins TRBV2 to TRBJ2-2; 11 nucleotides align to TRBD2. Looked up from germline, CDR1 is SNHLY and CDR2 is FYNNEI. The junction had 3 bases not matched to a gene; V was cut back by 2 bases and J by 4 bases. The CDR3 is 16 residues long.

The chain uses TRBV6-1 and TRBJ2-7; D might be TRBD1 (6 bases). Trimming removed 5 bases at V and 3 bases at J, with 14 bases between. CDR1 is MNHNS, CDR2 SASEGT, per germline. This CDR3 comprises 14 residues. CDR3 nucleotides: TGTGCCAGCAGTCGAGGACAGTTGGGCTACGAGCAGTACTTC. Residues: CASSRGQLGYEQYF.

The chain uses TRBV6-1 and TRBJ1-4, with D unclear. The V end lost 1 base, the J end lost 3 bases, and 6 bases lay between the germline ends. Germline V gene lookup returns CDR1 MNHNS and CDR2 SASEGT. The CDR3 length is 14 residues. In nucleotides, the CDR3 is TGTGCCAGCAGTGAAGGGGCAGCTAATGAAAAACTGTTTTTT. Translating it yields CASSEGAANEKLFF.

The rearrangement joins TRBV27 to TRBJ2-3, with 7 bases that match TRBD1. The CDR3 runs to 14 residues. Germline values: CDR1 MNHEY, CDR2 SMNVEV (reference sequence). Losses at the gene ends were 5 bases for V and 7 bases for J; bases not matched to a gene: 9. CDR3 protein: CASSPRDRANTQYF. The CDR3 nucleotides are TGTGCCAGCAGTCCCCGGGACAGAGCGAATACGCAGTATTTT.